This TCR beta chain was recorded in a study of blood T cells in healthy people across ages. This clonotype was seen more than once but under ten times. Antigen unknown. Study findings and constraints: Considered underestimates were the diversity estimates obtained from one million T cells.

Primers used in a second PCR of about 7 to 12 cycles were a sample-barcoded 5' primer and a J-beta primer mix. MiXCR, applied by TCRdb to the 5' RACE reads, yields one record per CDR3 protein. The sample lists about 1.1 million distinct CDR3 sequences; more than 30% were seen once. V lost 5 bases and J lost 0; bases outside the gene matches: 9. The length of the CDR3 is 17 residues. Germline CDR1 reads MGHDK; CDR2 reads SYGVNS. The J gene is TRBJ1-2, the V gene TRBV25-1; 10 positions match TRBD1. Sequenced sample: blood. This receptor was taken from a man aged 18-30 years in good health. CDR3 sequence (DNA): TGTGCCAGCAGTCCGCGACAGGGGGCCGGATCTAACTATGGCTACACCTTC. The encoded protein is CASSPRQGAGSNYGYTF.